The entry that follows covers one T cell receptor beta chain sequence. These data are taken from a study of PD-L1 blockade in urothelial cancer. Across the study: Atezolizumab was started by patients at some point between 2012 and 2014 at 1,200 mg intravenously every 3 weeks. Patients previously received 0 to 3 chemotherapy regimens.

Noted time point: peripheral blood 6 weeks after treatment start. The V gene's germline CDR1 is SGHRS and CDR2 YFSETQ. Trimming stripped 4 bases from V and 3 bases from J, with 25 bases between. The CDR3 runs to 18 residues. Profiling relied on immunoSEQ multiplex PCR, and the TCRdb table lists in-frame clones only, not all of them. The sample records some 120,000 clones, about 89% being singletons. The chain couples TRBV5-1 to TRBJ1-1; D is perhaps TRBD1 (5 bases). This sequence originates from a man between 60 and 70 years old with urothelial cancer. The sequencing used PBMCs, collected around atezolizumab (anti-PD-L1) treatment. DNA of the CDR3: TGCGCCAGCAGCCGTGCGGAACCGACAGATGGGCTCGACACTGAAGCTTTCTTT. Translation gives CASSRAEPTDGLDTEAFF.